Listed here are 32 T cell receptor beta chains from one sample, sequenced in a study of blood T cell repertoires in COVID-19. Data came from immunoSEQ multiplex PCR; TCRdb stores just in-frame clones and leaves some out. Among a few hundred thousand clones listed, 70% to 90% were seen once. The sequencing input was peripheral blood. All receptors come from a woman between 50 and 59 years old with active or convalescent COVID-19.

The rearrangement uses TRBV14 and TRBJ2-1; tentatively, D is TRBD2 (6 bases). The V end was cut by 4 bases, the J end by 10 bases, with 26 bases between. Germline CDR1 and CDR2: SGHDN and FVKESK. CDR3 length: 17 residues. The CDR3 reads CASSRRGAWVDKKEQFF. In DNA form, the CDR3 reads TGTGCCAGCAGCCGGCGCGGGGCATGGGTTGACAAAAAGGAGCAGTTCTTC.

The chain is built from TRBV2 and TRBJ1-4; 7 bases align to TRBD1. Per germline, CDR1 SNHLY and CDR2 FYNNEI. There are 15 residues in the CDR3. V lost 8 bases, J lost 2 bases, and 8 bases stayed unmatched. CDR3 residues: CASLRTGVTNEKLFF. The CDR3 DNA sequence: TGTGCCAGCTTGCGAACAGGGGTCACTAATGAAAAACTGTTTTTT.

This chain uses TRBV11-1 with TRBJ1-5; the D gene is possibly TRBD1 (6 bases). The ends were cut back, 4 bases at V and 7 bases at J, with 11 bases in the middle. The CDR3 consists of 13 residues. The germline V gene encodes CDR1 SGHAT and CDR2 FQDESV (reference sequence). The CDR3 DNA follows: TGTGCCAGCAGCTCACGGGGGGGCCAGCCCCAGCATTTT. It specifies CASSSRGGQPQHF.

J is TRBJ2-1 and V is TRBV12-3 or TRBV12-4, with a tentative D call TRBD2 (5 bases). This CDR3 region has 12 residues. Trimming cost V 7 bases and J 12 bases, with 16 bases left between them. The CDR3 loop reads CASTQARVRQFF. DNA of the CDR3: TGTGCCAGCACCCAGGCGCGGGTTCGGCAGTTCTTC.

This clone has only one observation. This chain joins TRBV7-8 and TRBJ1-2, with D unclear. Germline loops: CDR1 SGHVS, CDR2 FQNEAQ. The CDR3 covers 16 residues. The V and J ends lost 3 bases and 5 bases respectively, with 19 bases between them. CDR3 bases: TGTGCCAGCAGCTTGTTGGGCGCGATTGGAAATTATGGCTACACCTTC. As protein: CASSLLGAIGNYGYTF.

The CDR3 DNA reads TGTGCCAGCGTCATTTCGGGAGGGCCCACAGATACGCAGTATTTT. It translates to CASVISGGPTDTQYF. V is TRBV28 and J is TRBJ2-3; 8 bases are a match to TRBD2. The CDR3 is 15 residues long. The junction had 9 bases not matched to a gene; V was cut back by 8 bases and J by 2 bases. Germline V gene data show CDR1 as MDHEN and CDR2 as SYDVKM.

This clone was recorded a few times. The rearrangement uses TRBV20-1 and TRBJ1-3, with a weak D call TRBD1 (5 bases). Germline V gene lookup returns CDR1 DFQATT and CDR2 SNEGSKA (reference sequence). This CDR3 contains 16 residues. The V and J ends lost 3 bases and 0 bases respectively, with 15 bases between them. This CDR3 reads CSASGWGANSGNTIYF. The CDR3 DNA sequence: TGCAGTGCTAGTGGCTGGGGCGCGAACTCTGGAAACACCATATATTTT.

The chain uses TRBV24-1 and TRBJ2-2; D possibly corresponds to TRBD2 (6 bases). V shed 5 bases and J shed 3 bases, with 6 bases lying between them. The CDR3 is 13 amino acids. The germline gives CDR1 KGHDR, CDR2 SFDVKD. The chain's CDR3 is CATSGGDTGELFF. CDR3 sequence (DNA): TGTGCCACCAGTGGCGGGGACACCGGGGAGCTGTTTTTT.

The chain combines TRBV30 with TRBJ1-1; D is uncertain. V was cut by 2 bases and J by 5 bases, with 12 bases left in between. The V gene's germline CDR1 is GTSNPN and CDR2 SVGIG (reference sequence). CDR3 length equals 13 residues. CDR3 nucleotide sequence: TGTGCCTGGAGTTCAAACTCGTGGACTGAAGCTTTCTTT. Protein: CAWSSNSWTEAFF.

V gene TRBV3-1 (or the pseudogene TRBV3-2) combines with J gene TRBJ2-6; D call uncertain. The germline gives CDR1 LGHDT, CDR2 YNNKEL (reference sequence). V lost 1 base to trimming and J lost 3 bases, with 10 bases between them. The CDR3 has 16 amino acids. The CDR3 protein is CASSQGAHGGANVLTF. CDR3 DNA: TGTGCCAGCAGCCAAGGGGCCCACGGTGGGGCCAACGTCCTGACTTTC.

The chain carries TRBV5-4 and TRBJ2-1, with TRBD2 matching over 7 bases. The V segment lost 1 base and the J segment 2 bases; nucleotides outside the gene matches: 3. CDR1 is SGHNT, CDR2 YYREEE, per germline (reference sequence). The CDR3 has 15 amino acids. CDR3 in amino acids: CASSLFAGAYNEQFF. DNA for the CDR3: TGTGCCAGCAGCTTGTTTGCGGGAGCCTACAATGAGCAGTTCTTC.

V is TRBV6-1 and J is TRBJ2-5; 7 bases align to TRBD1. This CDR3 has 14 residues. The germline V gene encodes CDR1 MNHNS and CDR2 SASEGT. J gave up 9 bases and V 0 bases, and 7 bases lay outside the gene matches. CDR3 in amino acids: CASSEAPGGEPQYF. The CDR3 nucleotides read TGTGCCAGCAGTGAAGCACCAGGGGGTGAGCCCCAGTACTTC.

V is TRBV6-5 and J is TRBJ1-2; 7 bases match TRBD1. The CDR3 runs 13 residues. Germline values: CDR1 MNHEY, CDR2 SVGAGI. V trimming: 7 bases; J trimming: 4 bases; junction bases outside the gene matches: 6. The CDR3 loop reads CASTWDSFYGYTF. The CDR3 nucleotides read TGTGCCAGCACCTGGGACAGCTTCTATGGCTACACCTTC.

The gene calls are TRBV7-8 and TRBJ1-1; D remains unclear. V shed 2 bases and J shed 7 bases, with 11 bases lying between them. Germline V gene sequence: CDR1 SGHVS, CDR2 FQNEAQ. The CDR3 totals 13 residues. CDR3 DNA sequence: TGTGCCAGCAGCTTAACAGCCGCGAGTGAAGCTTTCTTT. Translated: CASSLTAASEAFF.

The chain carries TRBV5-1 and TRBJ2-3; possibly TRBD1 for D (6 bases). Germline V gene data show CDR1 as SGHRS and CDR2 as YFSETQ. This CDR3 is built from 15 residues. Deletions cut 4 bases from V and 0 bases from J, with 12 bases between. The chain's CDR3 is CASSRLGASTDTQYF. The CDR3 coding sequence is TGCGCCAGCAGCCGGCTGGGGGCTAGCACAGATACGCAGTATTTT.

The chain uses TRBV7-9 and TRBJ1-1, with D unclear. Trimming took 0 bases from V and 3 from J, leaving 11 bases between them. This CDR3 is 15 amino acids long. Germline V gives CDR1 SEHNR, CDR2 FQNEAQ (reference sequence). The CDR3 nucleotides read TGTGCCAGCAGCTTAGCCGGGAGGGCGGACACTGAAGCTTTCTTT. Protein product: CASSLAGRADTEAFF.

The chain couples TRBV7-2 to TRBJ2-5; 8 nucleotides match TRBD1. V was pared by 6 bases and J by 5 bases, with 5 bases of the junction left unmatched. The CDR3 is 13 amino acids. The germline CDR1 and CDR2 sequences are SGHTA and FQGNSA. In DNA form, the CDR3 reads TGTGCCAGCAGTCAGGGGGCCGCGGAGACCCAGTACTTC. Encoded protein: CASSQGAAETQYF.

The rearrangement joins TRBV6-5 to TRBJ2-1; 9 nucleotides match TRBD2. This CDR3 is 15 amino acids long. V shed 4 bases and J 4 bases; nucleotides not matched to a gene: 5. Looked up from germline, CDR1 is MNHEY and CDR2 is SVGAGI. The CDR3 coding sequence is TGTGCCAGCAGTTTTAGCGGGAGCGGTTACAATGAGCAGTTCTTC. Translated, it gives CASSFSGSGYNEQFF.

Here the CDR3 DNA reads TGTGCCAGCAGCCAAGATGTGAGAGAGCCCCAGCATTTT. Amino acids: CASSQDVREPQHF. J is TRBJ1-5 and V is TRBV3-1 (or the pseudogene TRBV3-2); no clear D. The V end lost 0 bases, the J end lost 8 bases, and 8 bases lay between the germline ends. The V gene's germline CDR1 is LGHDT and CDR2 YNNKEL (reference sequence). This CDR3 comprises 13 residues.

On this clone itself: The same CDR3 arises from other DNA sequences in this sample as well. The chain links TRBV6-5 to TRBJ1-1; D is possibly TRBD1 (5 bases). Germline loops: CDR1 MNHEY, CDR2 SVGAGI. The CDR3 length is 15 residues. V was clipped by 0 bases and J by 1 base, with 9 bases between them. CDR3 coding DNA: TGTGCCAGCAGTTACTCCCAGGGTGCGAACACTGAAGCTTTCTTT. It codes for CASSYSQGANTEAFF.

The J gene is TRBJ1-4, the V gene TRBV6-1; weak D call: TRBD1 (6 bases). Trimming removed 4 bases at V and 6 bases at J, with 27 bases between. CDR1 is MNHNS, CDR2 SASEGT, per germline. The length of the CDR3 is 19 residues. CDR3 sequence (DNA): TGTGCCAGCAGTGTGAGTGTGGCCAGGGGTAGCTCTTTTCATGAAAAACTGTTTTTT. This codes for CASSVSVARGSSFHEKLFF.

The rearrangement links TRBV19 to TRBJ2-2; possible D gene TRBD2, 6 bases. Deletions cut 5 bases from V and 4 bases from J, with 14 bases between. Germline V gene lookup returns CDR1 LNHDA and CDR2 SQIVND (reference sequence). This CDR3 has 15 residues. CDR3 nucleotide sequence: TGTGCCAGTAGTGGAATCGGGACTTTCACCGGGGAGCTGTTTTTT. This codes for CASSGIGTFTGELFF.

This sequence joins TRBV7-9 and TRBJ1-6; 9 bases map to TRBD1. This CDR3 region has 16 residues. J lost 7 bases, V lost 5 bases, and 9 bases had no gene match. The germline V gene encodes CDR1 SEHNR and CDR2 FQNEAQ (reference sequence). This CDR3 is CASSEAGTGKNSPLHF. CDR3 nucleotides: TGTGCCAGCAGCGAAGCCGGGACAGGGAAGAATTCACCCCTCCACTTT.

About this clone itself: Within the sample, other DNA sequences also encode this same CDR3. The chain joins TRBV5-1 to TRBJ2-3; D not resolved. The germline CDR1 and CDR2 sequences are SGHRS and YFSETQ. V was pared by 4 bases and J by 2 bases, with 11 bases between. The CDR3 consists of 14 residues. Here the CDR3 DNA reads TGCGCCAGCAGCCTGGGCGGAGTCACAGATACGCAGTATTTT. Protein sequence: CASSLGGVTDTQYF.

V usage is TRBV29-1 and J usage is TRBJ1-1; maybe TRBD1 (6 bases). This CDR3 region has 15 residues. Per germline, CDR1 SQVTM and CDR2 ANQGSEA. V lost 2 bases and J 4 bases, leaving 17 bases between the germline ends. The CDR3 is CSVEWLSRGGTEAFF. CDR3 bases: TGCAGCGTTGAATGGTTGTCCAGGGGTGGCACTGAAGCTTTCTTT.

Notes on this clone: The sample carries other DNA sequences with the same CDR3. The chain has TRBV11-3 and TRBJ2-1; D ambiguous. This CDR3 contains 14 residues. Trimming removed 1 base from V and 4 bases from J, with 8 bases in between. Germline values: CDR1 SGHNT, CDR2 YENEEA. The CDR3 nucleotides are TGTGCCAGCAGCTTAGCCGGCGGATACAATGAGCAGTTCTTC. It translates to CASSLAGGYNEQFF. The complete variable domain, with remaining parts taken from reference TRBV11-3 and TRBJ2-1, reads EAGVVQSPRYKIIEKKQPVAFWCNPISGHNTLYWYLQNLGQGPELLIRYENEEAVDDSQLPKDRFSAERLKGVDSTLKIQPAELGDSAVYLCASSLAGGYNEQFFGPGTRLTVL.

This chain connects TRBV5-1 to TRBJ2-3, with a tentative D call TRBD1 (5 bases). V gave up 4 bases and J gave up 5 bases, with 8 bases separating them. The germline V gene has CDR1 SGHRS and CDR2 YFSETQ. The CDR3 length is 12 residues. The CDR3 is CASSRGRDTQYF. CDR3 nucleotides: TGCGCCAGCAGCAGGGGTCGAGATACGCAGTATTTT.

This chain connects TRBV5-4 to TRBJ1-1; 10 nucleotides align to TRBD1. Germline CDR1 SGHNT, CDR2 YYREEE (reference sequence). The junction had 7 bases not matched to a gene; V was cut back by 4 bases and J by 4 bases. The CDR3 extends over 15 amino acids. Written as DNA, the CDR3 is TGTGCCAGCAGCCCCCAGGACAGGGGGAGCACTGAAGCTTTCTTT. It encodes CASSPQDRGSTEAFF.

V and J are TRBV5-1 and TRBJ1-6; a possible D gene is TRBD1 (5 bases). CDR3 length: 13 amino acids. The V end lost 7 bases, the J end lost 5 bases, and 10 bases lay between the germline ends. CDR1 and CDR2 (germline): SGHRS, YFSETQ. The DNA for the CDR3 is TGCGCCAGCCAGGGTTCGGATAATTCACCCCTCCACTTT. Its protein product is CASQGSDNSPLHF. The whole variable domain, filled in from reference TRBV5-1 and TRBJ1-6, reads KAGVTQTPRYLIKTRGQQVTLSCSPISGHRSVSWYQQTPGQGLQFLFEYFSETQRNKGNFPGRFSGRQFSNSRSEMNVSTLELGDSALYLCASQGSDNSPLHFGNGTRLTVT.

This clone turned up a few times. The chain is built from TRBV2 and TRBJ1-1, with TRBD1 as a possible D gene (6 bases). V shed 3 bases and J shed 1 base, with 9 bases lying between them. CDR1 SNHLY and CDR2 FYNNEI come from the germline V gene. The CDR3 spans 14 residues. CDR3 in amino acids: CASSEGRGNTEAFF. CDR3 nucleotides: TGTGCCAGCAGTGAGGGCAGGGGGAACACTGAAGCTTTCTTT.

This chain connects TRBV4-2 to TRBJ2-3; TRBD2 matches at 9 bases. The V segment lost 6 bases and the J segment 3 bases; nucleotides outside the gene matches: 10. The CDR3 spans 16 residues. Germline CDR1 reads LGHNA; CDR2 reads YNFKEQ. CDR3 DNA sequence: TGTGCCAGCAGTCCTACGACTAGCGGCAGAACAGATACGCAGTATTTT. It is translated as CASSPTTSGRTDTQYF.

The chain is built from TRBV12-3 or TRBV12-4 and TRBJ2-5, with D possibly TRBD2 on 5 matching bases. The CDR3 runs 13 residues. The ends were cut back, 6 bases at V and 5 bases at J, with 13 bases in the middle. CDR3 bases: TGTGCCAGCAGACTGACGGGGAAGGAGACCCAGTACTTC. Translated, it gives CASRLTGKETQYF.